This T cell receptor (beta chain) was documented in a study of cytomegalovirus exposure and HLA in healthy donors (dated by TCRdb to 2016 to 2017). Concerning the study at large: An earlier analysis of approximately 550 of the donors reported about 290 Gb of sequence data and about 100 million unique TCR beta sequences from some 180 million T cells. To predict cytomegalovirus infection status, the study brought together high-throughput TCR immunosequencing, statistical association of individual TCRs with disease status, and machine learning. Among the 398 genotyped donors, approximately 82% belonged to the genetic ancestry cluster associated with self-reported Caucasian donors. The number of donors typed differed by locus, with about 620-630 for A, B, C, DRB1 and DQB1, roughly 520 for DQA1, 600 to 610 for DPA1, and 450 to 480 for DPB1. An early release covering over 500 HLA-typed donors comprised around 300 gigabases of sequencing data and approximately 80 million unique TCR sequences. Donor age, sex, ethnicity and CMV serostatus were compiled together with the repertoire data. The study used immunosequencing to profile the T cell repertoires of 600 to 850 subjects and linked those repertoires to cytomegalovirus serostatus. All discovery cohort repertoires had been generated using a single sequencing platform. Because of strong linkage in the cohort, four to six DR-DQ haplotypes were treated as single units for association and clustering. A later analysis re-examined previously published TCR beta repertoires from roughly 650 donors and added high-resolution HLA genotyping to investigate patterns of TCR occurrence. Among approximately 370 genotyped donors of the cohort, an average of around 250,000 unique TCR beta nucleotide sequences was sequenced per donor, of which 15% to 20% were non-productive. Both class I and class II loci were covered by HLA typing, at four-digit resolution. An earlier analysis of a few hundred of the donors applied high-throughput TCR beta sequencing to assess whether each TCR beta V gene segment acted as functional or pseudogenic. The study aimed to test whether signatures of past pathogen exposure could be identified by cataloging public T cell receptors. Rather than using new phenotypic data, the later analysis identified candidate immune exposures from TCR beta sequences and from how often those sequences occurred across donors. Besides the first cohort of 666 subjects, a separate validation cohort made up of 120 different subjects was used. A later genetic analysis took genome-wide SNP genotypes for about three fifths of the roughly 700 donors and used that subset as a discovery cohort.

The cohort comprised 550 to 700 healthy bone marrow donors. All cohort members were sampled while nominally healthy, although unrecorded immune exposures were likely present. The donor tested CMV seronegative and was one of the 352 seronegative cohort members. Each donor provided a peripheral blood sample, and peripheral blood mononuclear cells were used for TCR beta sequencing. Genomic DNA was extracted from the blood cell samples with the Qiagen DNeasy Blood Extraction Kit. Counted from cysteine to phenylalanine, this CDR3 has 13 amino acids. Of the read, only the CDR3 DNA is kept; its 39 bases are in frame from base 1. The germline V gene encodes CDR1 SGHRS and CDR2 YFSETQ. In the case of this clone: The clone's antigen remains unknown. Per-base quality was not reported, and no clone a single base away is much larger than it.

The investigation overall reported the following: A further reported finding was that TCR beta sequences accurately predicted the HLA-A and HLA-B alleles for most subjects in the first cohort. CMV serostatus was the only immune exposure information available for the cohort. A later analysis found that TCR association rates varied across HLA loci, with DRB1 alleles showing the most associated TCRs and HLA-C alleles the fewest. Most CMV-associated TCR beta chains appeared to be HLA-restricted in a later analysis, and the HLA associations seemed to be driven largely by CMV exposure. In a later analysis, 16,951 TCR beta sequences were associated with specific HLA alleles at a false discovery rate of 0.05. Sequencing depth was assumed to be roughly uniform across donors in the presence/absence analyses, though that assumption may not hold. A later analysis reported that several top co-occurrence clusters appeared linked to parvovirus B19, influenza, CMV and Epstein-Barr virus. A later analysis found that HLA-associated TCR beta chains were more clonally expanded and had lower generation probabilities than equally common non-associated chains. Because HLA typing was missing for some donors at each locus, association tests included only the typed subset. A cluster of highly shared sequence variants was judged likely to be a technical artifact of the sequencing pipeline. The authors suggested that the approach could potentially be generalized to other disease states and immunological phenotypes. In an earlier analysis of more than 450 of the donors, most TCR beta V segments were observed in productive rearrangements about 90% or about 30% of the time, broadly matching IMGT annotations. In this cohort, only TCR beta chains were sequenced, and detectable features were limited by the absence of alpha or paired-chain data. In vitro tests confirmed that a few of the cytomegalovirus-associated TCR beta chains recognize cytomegalovirus antigens. The classifier was reported to diagnose cytomegalovirus status with high specificity and sensitivity in both the original and validation cohorts. While some public TCRs were present in many individuals, most TCR sequences turned up only very rarely across donors. In a later genetic analysis, a missense DCLRE1C variant was associated with V-gene and J-gene trimming of TCR beta chains, and the association was replicated in an independent cohort. When HLA alleles, especially DR and DQ, strongly co-occurred, attributing TCR associations to individual alleles was difficult. The earlier analysis of some 540 of the donors excluded seventeen rarely observed V segments, including chromosome 9 orphons, because counts were too low. Correlated functional status among segregating V segments might be attributable to linkage disequilibrium, but an unknown experimental factor could not be ruled out. In a later genetic analysis, fewer N-insertions in productive TCRs were reported among donors in an Asian-associated ancestry cluster than the approximately 670-donor mean. Some IMGT-functional V segments, including TRBV6-2 and TRBV6-3, could not be told apart with the 87-base-pair reads, so those segments were excluded. A total of 150 to 200 TCR beta chains were listed by the study as associated with cytomegalovirus.

The protocol used for the library was the immunoSEQ multiplex PCR assay. A mixture of 60 forward primers for TCR Vbeta segments and 13 reverse primers for TCR Jbeta segments was used in the multiplex PCR. Amplification of the CDR3 region of rearranged TCR beta genes was performed with a multiplex PCR assay on genomic DNA. On the Illumina HiSeq System, the amplified TCR beta libraries were sequenced as 87-base-pair reads. As for the original processing: Across the 700 or so repertoires, a later analysis counted tens of millions of unique TCR beta chains, approximately 10 million of which were shared by at least two donors. A nearest-neighbor algorithm error-corrected the raw reads and collapsed the reads into unique sequences, merging closely related sequences to remove PCR and sequencing errors. Alignment of CDR3 sequences to IMGT reference sequences was used to assign V, D and J gene segments. For a sequence to be retained, at least a six-nucleotide match to both a V gene segment and a J gene segment was required. A rearrangement counted as productive if the CDR3 had no stop codons and remained in frame with V and J, and every other rearrangement counted as non-productive. CDR3 was defined according to IMGT convention as the region running from the second conserved V-encoded cysteine to the conserved J-encoded phenylalanine. In an earlier analysis of around 540 of the donors, sequences lacking an unambiguous match to a single V gene segment were excluded. An earlier analysis of around 600 of the donors classified V segments as functional when productive rearrangements were above 56.7% and as segregating when the standard deviation between donors was above 5%. A statistical classification framework was built for diagnosing cytomegalovirus status from the catalog of TCR beta chain sequences. In a later analysis, TCR nucleotide sequences were compared against IMGT/GENE-DB human TR gene sequences so that V and J genes could be assigned. A later analysis assigned CDR3 sequences and most-parsimonious VDJ recombination scenarios with the TCRdist pipeline. A later analysis defined each TCR beta chain by its CDR3 amino acid sequence plus V-gene family, and excluded reads lacking a unique V-gene family. A later analysis removed roughly 590 highly shared, low-generation-probability nucleotide sequences to deal with suspected cross-contamination and a sequencing artifact. In a later analysis, a clonal expansion index for each public chain was calculated from normalized within-repertoire ranks of inferred template counts. Generation probabilities in a later analysis came from a VDJ recombination model fitted to out-of-frame rearrangements, and those results were checked against IGoR. In a later analysis, hypergeometric tests were used to score TCR-TCR, TCR-HLA and TCR-CMV co-occurrence, with a repertoire-size bias correction applied to TCR pairs. False discovery rates were estimated in a later analysis by permuting HLA or CMV assignments 20 times. In a later analysis, co-occurring TCRs were grouped using DBSCAN, with TCRdist sequence similarity added in when clustering inside HLA-allele-positive subsets. Repertoires with fewer than 30,000 or more than 120,000 public chains were left out of co-occurrence clustering, as were a handful of repertoires with anomalous nucleotide sharing. TCRdb obtained this table from immuneACCESS and retained in-frame rearrangements with V and J assigned. These tables miss some clones; where compared with another copy, unresolved V genes account for less than half of the shortfall, and the remainder is unexplained. Clone size and V and J calls were adopted from that table, with D and trimming inferred from the DNA. A total of roughly 180,000 clones appear in this sample, about 79% of them only once. About 0.69% of the sample is held by the ten biggest clonotypes.

Material: PBMCs. This chain joins TRBV5-1 to TRBJ2-5; no D gene call is confident. TRBJ2-7 matches the DNA end more closely, so the J call is doubtful. This TCR derives from a female donor in good health and CMV-seronegative. The DNA sequence is given as TGCGCCAGCAGCGGCGGTAGGTCCTACGAGCAGTACTTC. Its protein is CASSGGRSYEQYF.